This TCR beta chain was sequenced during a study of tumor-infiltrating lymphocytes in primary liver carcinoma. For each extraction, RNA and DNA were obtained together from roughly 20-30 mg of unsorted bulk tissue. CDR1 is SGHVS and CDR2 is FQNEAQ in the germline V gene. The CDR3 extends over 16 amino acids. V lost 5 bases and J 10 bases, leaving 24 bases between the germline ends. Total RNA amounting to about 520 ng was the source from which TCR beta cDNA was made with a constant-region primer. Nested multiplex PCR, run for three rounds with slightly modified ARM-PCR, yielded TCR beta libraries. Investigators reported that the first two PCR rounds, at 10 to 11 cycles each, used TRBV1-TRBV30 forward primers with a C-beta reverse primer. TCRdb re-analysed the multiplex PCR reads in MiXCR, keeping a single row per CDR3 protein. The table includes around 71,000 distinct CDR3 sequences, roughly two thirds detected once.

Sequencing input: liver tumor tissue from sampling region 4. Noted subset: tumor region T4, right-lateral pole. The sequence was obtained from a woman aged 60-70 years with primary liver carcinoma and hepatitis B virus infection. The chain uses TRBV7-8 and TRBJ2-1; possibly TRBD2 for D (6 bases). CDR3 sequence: CASSPGRLSFCKEQFF. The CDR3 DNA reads TGTGCCAGCAGCCCCGGGAGACTATCCTTTTGCAAAGAGCAGTTCTTC.